Sequencing of this T cell receptor (beta chain) was carried out in a study of shared clonotypes between healthy human individuals. Study-level points and caveats: Across subsets, estimated richness was generally greater for naive than for memory populations.

This CDR3 has 13 amino acids. The germline gives CDR1 MDHEN, CDR2 SYDVKM. The ends were cut back, 5 bases at V and 4 bases at J, with 12 bases in the middle. Comments on this clone: The antigen remains undetermined.

Only CD45RO-negative cells positively selected for CCR7 counted as naive CD8 cells, so terminally differentiated effector memory CD45RA+ cells were excluded. Assay: immunoSEQ multiplex PCR; the TCRdb copy retains only in-frame clones and omits some. The sample lists some 2 million clones; roughly 95% were seen once. V gene TRBV28 combines with J gene TRBJ2-7, with D perhaps being TRBD1 or TRBD2 (5 bases each). This clonotype originated in a man between 18 and 35 years old in good health. The specimen sequenced was naive CD8+ T cells sorted from blood. CDR3 in amino acids: CASSGGRAYEQYF. The CDR3 region has the DNA TGTGCCAGCAGTGGGGGACGAGCTTACGAGCAGTACTTC.